One and the same sample provided the 7 T cell receptor beta chains below, sequenced in a study of blood T cells in healthy people across ages. PCR was performed a second time for roughly 7 to 12 cycles using a sample-barcoded 5' primer and a J-beta primer mix. Each CDR3 protein is one row after TCRdb ran MiXCR on the 5' RACE reads. The sample lists around 650,000 distinct CDR3 sequences; 40% to 50% were seen once. The sequenced sample was blood. These receptor sequences come from a man at least 80 years old in good health.

CDR3 coding DNA: TGCGCCAGCAGCTTCCGGGACGGCTGGGAGACTGAAGCTTTCTTT. Amino acids: CASSFRDGWETEAFF. V usage is TRBV5-1 and J usage is TRBJ1-1; maybe TRBD1 (5 bases). Germline V gene sequence: CDR1 SGHRS, CDR2 YFSETQ. V lost 2 bases, J lost 5 bases, and 16 bases lay in between. CDR3 length: 15 amino acids.

The rearrangement joins TRBV18 to TRBJ2-4; 11 bases line up with TRBD1. Germline CDR1 reads KGHSH; CDR2 reads LQKENI. This CDR3 region has 17 residues. V lost 6 bases to trimming and J lost 8 bases; unmatched junction nucleotides: 15. CDR3 nucleotides: TGTGCCAGCTCCCCTCAGCCCCGGACAGGGGGCTTTGACATTCAGTACTTC. Translating gives CASSPQPRTGGFDIQYF.

The V call is TRBV12-3 or TRBV12-4, the J call TRBJ2-5; perhaps TRBD2 as D (6 bases). V was trimmed by 5 bases and J by 0 bases, leaving 10 bases between them. The CDR3 is 14 amino acids. CDR3 protein: CASSTGVYQETQYF. The CDR3, as DNA: TGTGCCAGCAGTACGGGGGTGTACCAAGAGACCCAGTACTTC.

This clonotype was seen a handful of times. V and J are TRBV6-1 and TRBJ2-1; 12 nucleotides line up with TRBD2. Germline lookup yields CDR1 MNHNS and CDR2 SASEGT. CDR3 length: 16 residues. With 2 bases clipped from V and 9 bases from J, the junction kept 8 bases outside the gene matches. CDR3 sequence: CASSEPTSGSRSEQFF. The CDR3 DNA follows: TGTGCCAGCAGTGAACCGACTAGCGGGAGTCGGAGTGAGCAGTTCTTC.

This clonotype has only a few counts. The chain recombines TRBV28 with TRBJ1-2, with 7 nucleotides matching TRBD1. The CDR3 runs to 14 residues. V gave up 4 bases and J gave up 4 bases; unmatched junction bases: 6. CDR1 and CDR2 from the germline V gene are MDHEN and SYDVKM. CDR3 nucleotide sequence: TGTGCCAGCAGTTCAAGGGACAGACCCTATGGCTACACCTTC. This encodes CASSSRDRPYGYTF.

The rearrangement uses TRBV9 and TRBJ2-3; D may be TRBD1 (5 bases). V shed 0 bases and J shed 2 bases, with 22 bases lying between them. The length of the CDR3 is 19 residues. The germline CDR1 and CDR2 sequences are SGDLS and YYNGEE. The CDR3 protein is CASSVEVGAVSRATDTQYF. CDR3 DNA sequence: TGTGCCAGCAGCGTAGAGGTTGGGGCAGTCAGTCGGGCCACAGATACGCAGTATTTT.

This clonotype was counted only a few times. The chain recombines TRBV3-1 with TRBJ2-3; D ambiguous. From germline, CDR1 is LGHDT and CDR2 YNNKEL (reference sequence). The CDR3 runs 13 residues. V lost 6 bases, J lost 11 bases, and 18 bases lay in between. The CDR3 coding sequence is TGTGCCAGCAGTCACAACCCACTCTGGGGGCAGTATTTT. The encoded protein is CASSHNPLWGQYF.